The 30 T cell receptor beta chains given below trace back to one sample, sequenced in a study of cytomegalovirus exposure and HLA in healthy donors. The PCR was carried out with 60 Vbeta primers and 13 Jbeta primers. Sequencing was performed with immunoSEQ multiplex PCR; in TCRdb, only in-frame clones are kept and a portion is missing. The repertoire holds some 130,000 clones, with roughly three quarters as singletons. Sequencing was carried out using PBMCs. The receptors shown here come from a man in his late teens or twenties in good health and CMV-seronegative.

This clone was observed a few times. This specimen includes other DNA sequences encoding the same CDR3. V is TRBV2 and J is TRBJ1-2; 10 nucleotides agree with TRBD1. In germline, CDR1 is SNHLY, CDR2 FYNNEI. With V trimmed by 6 bases and J by 5 bases, 0 bases remained unmatched. This CDR3 has 12 residues. The CDR3 region is CASRDRGYGYTF. The CDR3 bases are TGTGCCAGCAGGGACAGGGGGTATGGCTACACCTTC. Combining the CDR3 with reference TRBV2 and TRBJ1-2 gives the whole variable domain EPEVTQTPSHQVTQMGQEVILRCVPISNHLYFYWYRQILGQKVEFLVSFYNNEISEKSEIFDDQFSVERPDGSNFTLKIRSTKLEDSAMYFCASRDRGYGYTFGSGTRLTVV.

The chain couples TRBV28 to TRBJ1-6, with TRBD1 matching 9 bases. This CDR3 region has 14 residues. Germline CDR1 and CDR2: MDHEN and SYDVKM. V gave up 10 bases and J gave up 11 bases; unmatched junction bases: 12. As DNA, the CDR3 is TGTGCCAACTCACCCGGGACAGGGTACGCACCCCTCCACTTT. Its translation: CANSPGTGYAPLHF.

The chain joins TRBV27 to TRBJ1-1, with TRBD1 as a possible D gene (5 bases). This CDR3 contains 12 residues. The germline CDR1 and CDR2 sequences are MNHEY and SMNVEV (reference sequence). Trimming stripped 6 bases from V and 5 bases from J, with 10 bases between. The chain's CDR3 is CASSGGGTEAFF. As DNA, the CDR3 is TGTGCCAGCAGCGGGGGGGGGACTGAAGCTTTCTTT.

The chain links TRBV9 to TRBJ1-1; 8 bases match TRBD1. The CDR3 sequence is 14 residues long. Trimming cost V 4 bases and J 3 bases; bases outside gene matches: 5. Germline-derived CDR1 and CDR2 are SGDLS and YYNGEE. The DNA of the CDR3 is TGTGCCAGCAGCTATGGACAGGGCGACACTGAAGCTTTCTTT. Translating it yields CASSYGQGDTEAFF.

The chain couples TRBV19 to TRBJ1-6, with D tentatively TRBD1 (6 bases). The CDR3 extends over 14 amino acids. Per the germline V gene, CDR1 is LNHDA and CDR2 is SQIVND (reference sequence). Trimming removed 6 bases at V and 4 bases at J, with 10 bases between. The CDR3 DNA sequence: TGTGCCAGTAGCCCGACAGGTTATAATTCACCCCTCCACTTT. This translates into CASSPTGYNSPLHF.

To note about this clone: The junction departs from germline at one end; a sequencing error may be responsible. V gene TRBV7-2 combines with J gene TRBJ1-2; D might be TRBD1 (5 bases). The CDR3 extends over 15 amino acids. Germline values: CDR1 SGHTA, CDR2 FQGNSA. CDR3 residues: CASNGGSGYQRTYHF. Here the CDR3 DNA reads TGTGCCAGCAACGGGGGTAGCGGGTACCAAAGGACCTATCACTTC.

The chain carries TRBV18 and TRBJ2-7; the D is unclear. Per the germline V gene, CDR1 is KGHSH and CDR2 is LQKENI. Trimming removed 1 base at V and 0 bases at J, with 13 bases between. This CDR3 is 16 amino acids long. In DNA, the CDR3 is TGTGCCAGCTCACCACGGCAGCAGGCCCCCTCCTACGAGCAGTACTTC. Translation gives CASSPRQQAPSYEQYF.

The chain links TRBV12-5 to TRBJ1-2, with 9 bases aligning to TRBD1. Per the germline V gene, CDR1 is LGHNT and CDR2 is FRNRAP. CDR3 size: 15 residues. With 6 bases clipped from V and 4 bases from J, the junction kept 9 bases outside the gene matches. The CDR3 region is CASGRRDRALYGYTF. The DNA for the CDR3 is TGTGCTAGTGGGCGCCGGGACAGGGCCCTCTATGGCTACACCTTC.

This clone occurred once. The CDR3 bases are TGTGCCAGCTCACCACTCAATGGGCAGGGTGGCACAGATACGCAGTATTTT. Protein: CASSPLNGQGGTDTQYF. The chain combines TRBV18 with TRBJ2-3, with D maybe TRBD1 (5 bases). V was shortened by 1 base and J by 1 base, with 15 bases between the two germline ends. From germline, CDR1 is KGHSH and CDR2 LQKENI. CDR3 length equals 17 residues.

Remarks on this clone: Given the absence of the conserved phenylalanine or tryptophan at the CDR3 end, a read error is likely. V is TRBV7-8 and J is TRBJ1-2, with 7 bases identical to TRBD1. The germline CDR1 and CDR2 sequences are SGHVS and FQNEAQ. V gave up 0 bases and J gave up 4 bases; unmatched junction bases: 5. This CDR3 has 15 amino acids. The CDR3 DNA sequence: TGTGCCAGCAGCTTAGCCGTAGGGGGCTCCTATGGCTACACCTCC. As protein: CASSLAVGGSYGYTS.

This rearrangement joins TRBV7-9 to TRBJ2-7, with 7 bases that match TRBD1. Germline CDR1 SEHNR, CDR2 FQNEAQ (reference sequence). The ends lost 3 bases at V and 7 bases at J; junction bases unmatched: 9. The CDR3 length is 14 residues. The DNA of the CDR3 is TGTGCCAGCAGCTTGGGGGACAGTCGGCTAGAGCAGTACTTC. Protein sequence: CASSLGDSRLEQYF. The full variable domain, in which reference TRBV7-9 and TRBJ2-7 provide the parts outside the CDR3, is DTGVSQNPRHKITKRGQNVTFRCDPISEHNRLYWYRQTLGQGPEFLTYFQNEAQLEKSRLLSDRFSAERPKGSFSTLEIQRTEQGDSAMYLCASSLGDSRLEQYFGPGTRLTVT.

The chain carries TRBV9 and TRBJ1-4; D perhaps matches TRBD1 (6 bases). Trimming removed 6 bases from V and 5 bases from J, with 17 bases in between. Germline values: CDR1 SGDLS, CDR2 YYNGEE. The CDR3 loop spans 15 amino acids. The CDR3 loop is CASTPGTRRNEKLFF. The CDR3 region has the DNA TGTGCCAGCACCCCAGGGACACGGAGGAATGAAAAACTGTTTTTT.

The chain joins TRBV15 to TRBJ2-3; D is perhaps TRBD2 (6 bases). This CDR3 is built from 16 residues. The V and J ends lost 5 bases and 0 bases respectively, with 15 bases between them. Germline loops: CDR1 LNHNV, CDR2 YYDKDF (reference sequence). CDR3 nucleotide sequence: TGTGCCACCAGCCGCCCCCTGGGGACTAGCACAGATACGCAGTATTTT. Its translation is CATSRPLGTSTDTQYF.

This clone is a singleton in its sample. This chain uses TRBV6-4 with TRBJ1-1; D may be TRBD1 (5 bases). V lost 0 bases to trimming and J lost 4 bases, with 12 bases between them. The CDR3 is made up of 15 amino acids. Germline V lookup: CDR1 MRHNA, CDR2 SNTAGT. The CDR3 DNA is TGTGCCAGCAGTGACTCAATTAGGGGCGGCACTGAAGCTTTCTTT. Translating gives CASSDSIRGGTEAFF.

The V call is TRBV7-2, the J call TRBJ2-7; TRBD1 aligns across 12 bases. V dropped 6 bases and J dropped 5; count of bases not matched to a gene: 8. In germline, CDR1 is SGHTA, CDR2 FQGNSA. The CDR3 length is 15 residues. Here the CDR3 reads CASRRRGTGGDEQYF. CDR3 nucleotides: TGTGCCAGCAGGCGGCGTGGGACAGGGGGCGACGAGCAGTACTTC.

The sample holds a few counts of this clone. The chain recombines TRBV11-2 with TRBJ2-7; D unresolved. Germline V CDR1 and CDR2: SGHAT, FQNNGV. The CDR3 length is 12 residues. Trimming cost V 3 bases and J 1 base, with 4 bases left between them. CDR3 sequence: CASSFPSYEQYF. In DNA form, the CDR3 reads TGTGCCAGCAGCTTTCCGTCCTACGAGCAGTACTTC.

V and J are TRBV15 and TRBJ2-4; possible D gene TRBD1, 6 bases. This CDR3 comprises 15 residues. Germline lookup yields CDR1 LNHNV and CDR2 YYDKDF (reference sequence). The V and J ends lost 0 bases and 8 bases respectively, with 14 bases between them. The CDR3 is CATSRDQGRVDIQYF. CDR3 coding DNA: TGTGCCACCAGCAGAGACCAGGGGCGGGTGGACATTCAGTACTTC.

The chain employs TRBV2 and TRBJ1-2, with 7 bases lining up with TRBD1. The CDR3 runs to 13 residues. Germline V lookup: CDR1 SNHLY, CDR2 FYNNEI. The V gene end was trimmed by 5 bases and the J gene end by 5 bases; junction bases not matched to a gene: 5. The CDR3 DNA sequence: TGTGCCAGCAGTCCAGGACAGGAGTATGGCTACACCTTC. Amino acid sequence: CASSPGQEYGYTF. The whole variable domain, filled in from reference TRBV2 and TRBJ1-2, reads EPEVTQTPSHQVTQMGQEVILRCVPISNHLYFYWYRQILGQKVEFLVSFYNNEISEKSEIFDDQFSVERPDGSNFTLKIRSTKLEDSAMYFCASSPGQEYGYTFGSGTRLTVV.

The CDR3 region is CSLGRGGADYGYTF. Here the CDR3 DNA reads TGCAGCTTGGGGAGGGGGGGCGCTGACTATGGCTACACCTTC. V usage is TRBV29-1 and J usage is TRBJ1-2; tentative D call: TRBD1 (6 bases). Per the germline V gene, CDR1 is SQVTM and CDR2 is ANQGSEA. V shed 8 bases and J shed 3 bases, with 19 bases lying between them. This CDR3 is built from 14 residues.

The chain joins TRBV9 to TRBJ2-2, with D possibly matching TRBD1 (6 bases). Trimming pared 2 bases from V and 0 bases from J, leaving 8 bases between. The CDR3 is 15 residues long. Germline V gene sequence: CDR1 SGDLS, CDR2 YYNGEE. In DNA, the CDR3 is TGTGCCAGCAGCGTCCGACAGGCGAACACCGGGGAGCTGTTTTTT. Protein: CASSVRQANTGELFF. Full variable domain (remainder filled in from reference TRBV9 and TRBJ2-2): DSGVTQTPKHLITATGQRVTLRCSPRSGDLSVYWYQQSLDQGLQFLIQYYNGEERAKGNILERFSAQQFPDLHSELNLSSLELGDSALYFCASSVRQANTGELFFGEGSRLTVL.

V and J are TRBV27 and TRBJ1-6; 7 bases agree with TRBD1. Germline V gives CDR1 MNHEY, CDR2 SMNVEV (reference sequence). Germline trimming cut 5 bases from V and 8 bases from J; bases unmatched to any gene: 9. This CDR3 spans 15 amino acids. The chain's CDR3 is CASSRLRDSDSPLHF. The CDR3, as DNA: TGTGCCAGCAGTCGCCTCCGGGACAGCGATTCACCCCTCCACTTT.

The chain has TRBV6-1 and TRBJ1-5, with TRBD1 identical over 8 bases. Germline-derived CDR1 and CDR2 are MNHNS and SASEGT. This CDR3 is 15 amino acids long. The J segment lost 2 bases and the V segment lost 6 bases, leaving 6 bases of the junction unmatched. This CDR3 reads CASSQGQDGNQPQHF. The CDR3 DNA reads as TGTGCCAGCAGCCAGGGACAGGATGGCAATCAGCCCCAGCATTTT.

The chain couples TRBV7-9 to TRBJ1-2, with 8 bases aligning to TRBD1. The germline CDR1 and CDR2 sequences are SEHNR and FQNEAQ (reference sequence). V lost 5 bases to trimming and J lost 4 bases; unmatched junction nucleotides: 3. The CDR3 contains 13 residues. Written as DNA, the CDR3 is TGTGCCAGCAGCCTAGGGACAGGCTATGGCTACACCTTC. It yields the protein CASSLGTGYGYTF.

V is TRBV5-4 and J is TRBJ1-6; 7 bases are a match to TRBD1. The CDR3 sequence is 15 residues long. The germline gives CDR1 SGHNT, CDR2 YYREEE (reference sequence). After removal of 3 bases from V and 4 bases from J, the junction contained 4 bases not matched to a gene. CDR3 sequence (DNA): TGTGCCAGCAGCTCCGGGGGACAGTATAATTCACCCCTCCACTTT. It encodes CASSSGGQYNSPLHF.

V gene TRBV5-4 combines with J gene TRBJ1-6; 7 bases are a match to TRBD1. J lost 6 bases, V lost 5 bases, and 14 bases had no gene match. The CDR3 runs to 17 residues. The germline V gene has CDR1 SGHNT and CDR2 YYREEE (reference sequence). The CDR3 DNA follows: TGTGCCAGCAGTAATCCAGGGGGGTCGCCGCTTAATTCACCCCTCCACTTT. Its translation: CASSNPGGSPLNSPLHF.

This chain joins TRBV9 and TRBJ2-6, with a possible D match to TRBD1 (6 bases). Germline CDR1 and CDR2: SGDLS and YYNGEE. CDR3 length equals 18 residues. V lost 3 bases, J lost 4 bases, and 20 bases lay in between. CDR3 sequence reads: CASSARQDFPLGANVLTF. CDR3 nucleotide sequence: TGTGCCAGCAGCGCCCGACAGGATTTTCCTCTAGGGGCCAACGTCCTGACTTTC. Supplemented by reference TRBV9 and TRBJ2-6, the full variable domain reads DSGVTQTPKHLITATGQRVTLRCSPRSGDLSVYWYQQSLDQGLQFLIQYYNGEERAKGNILERFSAQQFPDLHSELNLSSLELGDSALYFCASSARQDFPLGANVLTFGAGSRLTVL.

V and J are TRBV11-3 and TRBJ2-2; possible D gene TRBD1, 6 bases. The CDR3 extends over 16 amino acids. Trimming took 5 bases from V and 5 from J, leaving 18 bases between them. Germline V CDR1 and CDR2: SGHNT, YENEEA. The DNA for the CDR3 is TGTGCCAGCAGCGCTAACAGGGAGAGGGGAACCGGGGAGCTGTTTTTT. It translates to CASSANRERGTGELFF.

In its sample, this clone was seen once. The V call is TRBV11-2, the J call TRBJ2-4; D unresolved. CDR1 is SGHAT and CDR2 is FQNNGV in the germline V gene. V was pared by 4 bases and J by 2 bases, with 9 bases between. The CDR3 totals 14 residues. CDR3 DNA sequence: TGTGCCAGCAGCTCCCCTAGGTCCAAAAACATTCAGTACTTC. Amino acid sequence: CASSSPRSKNIQYF.

This chain connects TRBV5-1 to TRBJ1-1, with D maybe TRBD1 (5 bases). Per the germline V gene, CDR1 is SGHRS and CDR2 is YFSETQ. The V gene lost 2 bases and the J gene lost 10 bases, with 15 bases spanning the gap. The CDR3 covers 13 residues. CDR3 coding DNA: TGCGCCAGCAGCTTCGCAGGGACTGAGCCAGCTTTCTTT. Amino acids: CASSFAGTEPAFF. The whole variable domain, filled in from reference TRBV5-1 and TRBJ1-1, reads KAGVTQTPRYLIKTRGQQVTLSCSPISGHRSVSWYQQTPGQGLQFLFEYFSETQRNKGNFPGRFSGRQFSNSRSEMNVSTLELGDSALYLCASSFAGTEPAFFGQGTRLTVV.

This chain joins TRBV5-5 and TRBJ2-2; 8 bases are a match to TRBD2. Germline CDR1 SGHKS, CDR2 YYEKEE (reference sequence). There are 16 residues in the CDR3. The V gene end was trimmed by 1 base and the J gene end by 1 base; junction bases not matched to a gene: 3. CDR3 DNA: TGTGCCAGCAGCTTGAGGCTAGCGGGGAACACCGGGGAGCTGTTTTTT. Its protein is CASSLRLAGNTGELFF.